The T cell receptor (beta chain) under discussion was sequenced for a study of blood T cells in healthy people across ages. Then a second PCR, running about 6 to 11 cycles, was carried out with a sample-barcoded 5' primer and a J-beta primer mix. TCRdb recomputed calls from the 5' RACE reads with MiXCR, one row per CDR3 protein. The sample contains approximately 800,000 distinct CDR3 sequences, under 80% of which appear only once. Trimming took 4 bases from V and 6 from J; bases not matched to a gene: 0. The germline V gene has CDR1 SQVTM and CDR2 ANQGSEA. The CDR3 is 11 amino acids. The V and J genes are TRBV29-1 and TRBJ2-7; 10 nucleotides line up with TRBD1. The clonotype originates from a man under 40 in good health. Sequenced material: blood. The CDR3 region has the DNA TGCAGCGTTGGACAGGGGGCCGAGCAGTACTTC. The encoded protein is CSVGQGAEQYF.